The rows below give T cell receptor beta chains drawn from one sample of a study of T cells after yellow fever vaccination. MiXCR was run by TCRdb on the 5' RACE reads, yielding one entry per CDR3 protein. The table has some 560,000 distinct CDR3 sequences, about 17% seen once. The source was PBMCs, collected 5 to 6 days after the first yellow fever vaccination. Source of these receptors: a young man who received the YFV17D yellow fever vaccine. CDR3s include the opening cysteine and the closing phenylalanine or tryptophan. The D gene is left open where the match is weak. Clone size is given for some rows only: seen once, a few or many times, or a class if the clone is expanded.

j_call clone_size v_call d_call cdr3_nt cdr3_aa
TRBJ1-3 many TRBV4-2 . TGTGCCAGCAGCCAAGATTCGGGGAATGGAAACACCATATATTTT CASSQDSGNGNTIYF
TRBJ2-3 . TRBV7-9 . TGTGCCAGCAGCTTAAGCCTAGAGGCGCAGTATTTT CASSLSLEAQYF
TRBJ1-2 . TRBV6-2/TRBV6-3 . TGTGCCAGCAGACTCACAGGGACCTATGGCTACACCTTC CASRLTGTYGYTF
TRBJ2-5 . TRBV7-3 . TGTGCCAGCAGCGTCCGTGCGGGGGAGACCCAGTACTTC CASSVRAGETQYF
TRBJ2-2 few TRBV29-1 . TGCAGATCGTCCTTGATGGACACCGGGGAGCTGTTTTTT CRSSLMDTGELFF
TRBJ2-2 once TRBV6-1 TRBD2 TGTGCCGGGGGACTACTAAACACCGGGGAGCTGTTTTTT CAGGLLNTGELFF
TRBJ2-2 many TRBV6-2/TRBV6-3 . TGTGCCAGCAGTTACAGGCGGGGGAACACCGGGGAGCTGTTTTTT CASSYRRGNTGELFF
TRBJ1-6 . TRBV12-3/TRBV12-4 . TGTGCCAGCAGTCCGTACAAATTCACGGATTCACCCCTCCACTTT CASSPYKFTDSPLHF
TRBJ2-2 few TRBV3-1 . TGTGCCAGCGAGAAGAGAGCGAACACCGGGGAGCTGTTTTTT CASEKRANTGELFF
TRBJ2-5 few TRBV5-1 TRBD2 TGCGCCAGCAGCTTGGCCTACACTAGCGGGGTGGAAGAGACCCAGTACTTC CASSLAYTSGVEETQYF
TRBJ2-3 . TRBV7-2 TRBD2 TGTGCCAGCAGCCTCTCCCCTAGCGGGGGCCGCACAGATACGCAGTATTTT CASSLSPSGGRTDTQYF
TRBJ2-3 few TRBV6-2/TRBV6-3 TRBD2 TGTGCCAGCAGTAACCCCGGGACTAGCGCAAACTCAGATACGCAGTATTTT CASSNPGTSANSDTQYF
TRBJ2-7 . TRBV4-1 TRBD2 TGCGCCAGCAGCCAAGCCAGCGGGGTCTACGAGCAGTACTTC CASSQASGVYEQYF
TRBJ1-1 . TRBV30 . TGTGCCTGGATTCGTGGATCTAACACTGAAGCTTTCTTT CAWIRGSNTEAFF
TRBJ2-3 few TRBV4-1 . TGCGCCAGCAGCTTAGAGGGTGGGGGGGCTTATCTGACAGATACGCAGTATTTT CASSLEGGGAYLTDTQYF
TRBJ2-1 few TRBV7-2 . TGTGCCAGCAGCTTAAGGACTGTCAGTGAGCAGTTCTTC CASSLRTVSEQFF
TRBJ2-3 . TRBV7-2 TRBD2 TGTGCCAGCAGCAAGGGACTAGCGCGCACAGATACGCAGTATTTT CASSKGLARTDTQYF
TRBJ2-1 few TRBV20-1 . TGCAGTGCCATGCGGGACCCGGACAATGAGCAGTTCTTC CSAMRDPDNEQFF
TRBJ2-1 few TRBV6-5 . TGTGCCAGCAGTTCGGTGGGCCCTCGGAATGAGCAGTTCTTC CASSSVGPRNEQFF
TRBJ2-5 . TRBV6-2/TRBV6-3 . TGTGCCAGCAGTTACTCGAAGGGGGGGCTCGAGTATTACTTC CASSYSKGGLEYYF
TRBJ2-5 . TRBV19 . TGTGCCAGTAGTATTAAGGAGCAAGAGACCCAGTACTTC CASSIKEQETQYF
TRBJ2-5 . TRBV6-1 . TGTGCCAGCAGTGATCAGGGGGGAGAGACCCAGTACTTC CASSDQGGETQYF
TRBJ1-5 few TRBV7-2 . TGTGCCAGCAGCATAACAGGGTTGGGTCAGCCCCAGCATTTT CASSITGLGQPQHF
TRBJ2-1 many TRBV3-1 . TGTGCCAGCAGCCAAGATACCCGGGGCCGATACAATGAGCAGTTCTTC CASSQDTRGRYNEQFF
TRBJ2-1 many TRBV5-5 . TGTGCCAGCAGCTTCGGCAGCTACAATGAGCAGTTCTTC CASSFGSYNEQFF
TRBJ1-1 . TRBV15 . TGTGCCACCAGCAGAGGCGGGGGTCTGAACACTGAAGCTTTCTTT CATSRGGGLNTEAFF
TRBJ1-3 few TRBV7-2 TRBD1 TGTGCCAGCAGCGAGCGGACAGGGGCGGGAAACACCATATATTTT CASSERTGAGNTIYF
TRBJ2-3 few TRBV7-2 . TGTGCCAGCAGCTCTCAAAAGAATACGCAGTATTTT CASSSQKNTQYF
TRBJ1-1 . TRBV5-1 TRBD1 TGCGCCAGCAGCTTCTCCCCCGGACAGGGGAACACTGAAGCTTTCTTT CASSFSPGQGNTEAFF
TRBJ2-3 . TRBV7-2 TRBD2 TGTGCCAGCCCCCCGGGGGAGGGCCGCACAGATACGCAGTATTTT CASPPGEGRTDTQYF
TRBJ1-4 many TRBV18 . TGTGCCAGCTCACGGCGGAGAGAAAATGAAAAACTGTTTTTT CASSRRRENEKLFF
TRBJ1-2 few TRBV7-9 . TGTGCCAGCAGCTTAGTGGGGGGCGCCGGCTATGGCTACACCTTC CASSLVGGAGYGYTF
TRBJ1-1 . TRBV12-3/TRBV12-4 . TGTGCCAGCACCGTCGGGCCCAACACTGAAGCTTTCTTT CASTVGPNTEAFF
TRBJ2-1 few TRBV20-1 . TGCAGTGCGCAAAAGCGAGGGGGGCCCTACAATGAGCAGTTCTTC CSAQKRGGPYNEQFF
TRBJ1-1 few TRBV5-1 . TGCGCCAGCAGCTTGGGGGCTAGCCAACAAGCTTTCTTT CASSLGASQQAFF
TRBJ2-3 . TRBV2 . TGTGCCAGCAGTGAAAAGCAGTCCAAGTATTTT CASSEKQSKYF
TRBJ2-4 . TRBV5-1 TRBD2 TGCGCCAGCAGCCCAGGTGGGACTAGCATCAAAAACATTCAGTACTTC CASSPGGTSIKNIQYF
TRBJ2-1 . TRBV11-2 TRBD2 TGTGCCAGCAGCTCAAACTTACTAGCGGGGGGAGGGTTCAATGAGCAGTTCTTC CASSSNLLAGGGFNEQFF
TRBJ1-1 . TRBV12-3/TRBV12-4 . TGTGCCAGCAGGTTTGACAGTCAAGCTTTCTTT CASRFDSQAFF
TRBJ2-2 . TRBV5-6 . TGTGCCAGCAGCTTGTACCCGAGAGACACCGGGGAGCTGTTTTTT CASSLYPRDTGELFF
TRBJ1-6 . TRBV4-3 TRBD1 TGCGCCAGCAGCCAAGCGGGAGCATTTGACAGGGTGGATAATTCACCCCTCCACTTT CASSQAGAFDRVDNSPLHF
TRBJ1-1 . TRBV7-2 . TGTGCCAGCAGCTTACACGTAATCACTGAAGCTTTCTTT CASSLHVITEAFF
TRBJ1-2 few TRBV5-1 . TGCGCCAGCAGCACCGAACAGGGTATCTATGGCTACACCTTC CASSTEQGIYGYTF
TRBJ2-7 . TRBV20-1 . TGCAGTGCTAGAGTTTGGCGGGCGAGCTCCTACGAGCAGTACTTC CSARVWRASSYEQYF
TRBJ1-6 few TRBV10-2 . TGCGCCAGCAGTGATCGGGCGATGGGTAATTCACCCCTCCACTTT CASSDRAMGNSPLHF
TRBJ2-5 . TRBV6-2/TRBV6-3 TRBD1 TGTGCCAGCAGCGGCAAACAGGGGTCGCAAGAGACCCAGTACTTC CASSGKQGSQETQYF